Included here is one T cell receptor (beta chain) sequence, with context. The antigen remains undetermined. The sample originates from a study of T cell responses to AZD1222 COVID-19 vaccine. The study pooled second doses at about 4 or about 12 weeks. Sequenced by immunoSEQ multiplex PCR; TCRdb stores in-frame clones only, minus some. The sample has around 130,000 clones; roughly 88% are singletons. Study-wide results and caveats: Donors in the cohort were predominantly white British and more often female, and clonal diversity was possibly underestimated. Spike regions recognized by vaccine-associated CD4 TCRs spanned the protein, led by 160-218 and 743-854. The study found Spike-specific TCR breadth and depth rose after two AZD1222 doses.

The sample in question was peripheral blood, obtained 28 days after the second AZD1222 dose. The clonotype comes from an adult who received the AZD1222 COVID-19 vaccine.

The CDR3 loop reads CASSGLLAESTDTQYF. As DNA, the CDR3 is TGTGCCAGTAGTGGCCTACTAGCGGAGAGCACAGATACGCAGTATTTT. The chain links TRBV19 to TRBJ2-3, with 8 bases that match TRBD2. The CDR3 sequence is 16 residues long. Trimming took 5 bases from V and 0 from J; bases not matched to a gene: 7. Germline-derived CDR1 and CDR2 are LNHDA and SQIVND (reference sequence). The full variable domain, completed using reference TRBV19 and TRBJ2-3, is DGGITQSPKYLFRKEGQNVTLSCEQNLNHDAMYWYRQDPGQGLRLIYYSQIVNDFQKGDIAEGYSVSREKKESFPLTVTSAQKNPTAFYLCASSGLLAESTDTQYFGPGTRLTVL.